This T cell receptor (beta chain) was sequenced during a study of CD8 T cells in ankylosing spondylitis. The study's findings and limits: What seemed typical of ankylosing spondylitis blood was a TCR beta motif built from eight highly homologous variants. Disease-linked clones were reportedly significantly enriched in matched ankylosing spondylitis synovial fluid. Disease-linked clones displayed a CD8+ phenotype and appeared relatively rarely in peripheral blood.

Note on this clonotype: What it binds is not known.

CDR1 is MDHEN, CDR2 SYDVKM, per germline. This CDR3 region has 15 residues. V was pared by 2 bases and J by 7 bases, with 17 bases between. TCRdb passed the 5' RACE reads through MiXCR, listing each CDR3 protein once. The sample contains under 850,000 distinct CDR3 sequences, around 20% of which appear only once. The chain has TRBV28 and TRBJ1-2; no reliable D call. The specimen was blood, either unsorted or a sorted T cell fraction (not recorded which). The sequence derives from a male donor with ankylosing spondylitis. The CDR3 region has the DNA TGTGCCAGCAGTTTAGAGTCTCTGGGAATGACTGGCTACACCTTC. This translates into CASSLESLGMTGYTF.